Listed below are T cell receptor beta chains from one sample, sequenced in a study of T cells in Graves' hyperthyroidism and ophthalmopathy. TCRdb itself ran the multiplex PCR reads through MiXCR, one entry per CDR3 protein. Among around 210,000 distinct CDR3 sequences, roughly 17% were seen once, and the ten largest hold roughly 50%. Sequencing was done on a sample of blood. These receptors were collected from a woman in her forties or fifties with Graves' hyperthyroidism. Both conserved end residues are part of each CDR3. The D gene is left open where the match is weak. Some rows have no size entry. The others give once, few or many, or a class for an expanded clone.

j_call v_call clone_size d_call cdr3_aa cdr3_nt
TRBJ2-7 TRBV30 many TRBD1 CAWGDSVSYEQYF TGTGCCTGGGGGGACAGCGTCTCCTACGAGCAGTACTTC
TRBJ2-6 TRBV11-3 few NA CASSFTSGANVLTF TGTGCCAGCAGCTTCACATCTGGGGCCAACGTCCTGACTTTC
TRBJ1-6 TRBV12-3/TRBV12-4 many NA CASSTLGRRNSPLHF TGTGCCAGCAGTACCCTGGGGAGGAGGAATTCACCCCTCCACTTT
TRBJ2-7 TRBV20-1 NA NA CSARDWDEGGEQYF TGCAGTGCTAGAGATTGGGACGAAGGTGGCGAGCAGTACTTC
TRBJ2-3 TRBV7-9 many NA CASSLEGSFDTQYF TGTGCCAGCAGCTTAGAGGGATCGTTCGATACGCAGTATTTT
TRBJ2-3 TRBV5-4 few NA CAPGSGGTDTQYF TGTGCTCCCGGGAGCGGCGGCACAGATACGCAGTATTTT
TRBJ2-3 TRBV5-6 NA TRBD1 CASGRDRGVLDTQYF TGTGCCAGCGGAAGGGACAGGGGAGTATTGGATACGCAGTATTTT
TRBJ2-2 TRBV18 NA NA CASSPAWNTGELFF TGTGCCAGCTCACCGGCATGGAACACCGGGGAGCTGTTTTTT
TRBJ2-1 TRBV19 NA NA CASSEFGNEQFF TGTGCCAGTAGTGAGTTCGGAAATGAGCAGTTCTTC
TRBJ1-5 TRBV5-1 many TRBD1 CASSPTDREQPQHF TGCGCCAGCAGCCCTACGGACAGGGAGCAGCCCCAGCATTTT
TRBJ2-5 TRBV7-9 many TRBD2 CALELGAGETQYF TGTGCCCTCGAGCTCGGAGCGGGGGAGACCCAGTACTTC
TRBJ1-2 TRBV12-3/TRBV12-4 many NA CASSSGRTGGYTF TGTGCCAGCAGTTCAGGACGGACGGGTGGCTACACCTTC
TRBJ2-1 TRBV7-9 many NA CASSPPGEGSEQFF TGTGCCAGCAGCCCCCCGGGAGAGGGGAGTGAGCAGTTCTTC
TRBJ2-7 TRBV10-2 many TRBD2 CASSDLGGLASSEQYF TGCGCCAGCAGTGATCTTGGGGGACTAGCGTCATCCGAGCAGTACTTC
TRBJ2-2 TRBV20-1 many NA CSAIPGLGRTGELFF TGCAGTGCTATCCCGGGACTGGGACGAACCGGGGAGCTGTTTTTT
TRBJ2-7 TRBV7-9 many NA CASSPTSSYEQYF TGTGCCAGCAGCCCGACTAGCTCCTACGAGCAGTACTTC
TRBJ1-5 TRBV7-2 NA TRBD1 CASSLVRTGINQPQHF TGTGCCAGCAGCTTAGTTCGGACAGGGATCAATCAGCCCCAGCATTTT
TRBJ2-2 TRBV7-8 few NA CASRRWGAEIGELFF TGTGCCAGCAGACGGTGGGGGGCGGAGATCGGGGAGCTGTTTTTT
TRBJ2-5 TRBV2 many NA CASHRDQETQYF TGTGCCAGCCACCGGGACCAAGAGACCCAGTACTTC
TRBJ2-7 TRBV20-1 few NA CSAPTPGRGEYEQYF TGCAGTGCTCCGACTCCCGGCAGGGGAGAGTACGAGCAGTACTTC
TRBJ2-2 TRBV20-1 few TRBD1 CSATDRGGTGELFF TGCAGTGCTACCGACAGGGGAGGCACCGGGGAGCTGTTTTTT
TRBJ2-5 TRBV10-3 many NA CAISRDPLQETQYF TGTGCCATCAGCCGGGACCCTCTCCAAGAGACCCAGTACTTC
TRBJ2-2 TRBV28 few TRBD1 CASSLGGTGTGELFF TGTGCCAGCAGTTTAGGGGGGACAGGGACCGGGGAGCTGTTTTTT
TRBJ2-1 TRBV7-3 few TRBD1 CASSKTSGQGVEQFF TGTGCCAGCAGCAAAACCTCGGGACAGGGTGTGGAGCAGTTCTTC
TRBJ2-4 TRBV19 NA NA CASSTLRDGKNIQYF TGTGCCAGTAGTACGCTGCGTGACGGAAAAAACATTCAGTACTTC
TRBJ2-5 TRBV7-2 NA TRBD2 CASSLRLAGGKETQYF TGTGCCAGCAGCTTAAGACTAGCGGGAGGGAAAGAGACCCAGTACTTC
TRBJ2-5 TRBV15 many NA CATSRDRPGPRETQYF TGTGCCACCAGCAGAGATCGGCCGGGACCCCGAGAGACCCAGTACTTC
TRBJ2-7 TRBV30 many NA CAWSLDRYEQYF TGTGCCTGGAGTCTGGACCGCTACGAGCAGTACTTC
TRBJ2-7 TRBV9 many NA CASSVESGVDEQYF TGTGCCAGCAGCGTAGAGTCGGGAGTCGACGAGCAGTACTTC
TRBJ1-1 TRBV6-5 many NA CASSYSPGAGNTEAFF TGTGCCAGCAGTTACTCGCCAGGGGCAGGGAACACTGAAGCTTTCTTT
TRBJ1-6 TRBV7-2 many NA CASSSTAYNSPLHF TGTGCCAGCAGCTCGACAGCCTATAATTCACCCCTCCACTTT
TRBJ1-1 TRBV19 many NA CASSVGFRTNAEAFF TGTGCCAGTAGTGTAGGGTTCAGGACGAATGCTGAAGCTTTCTTT
TRBJ2-1 TRBV27 few TRBD2 CASSLFAGGSGNEQFF TGTGCCAGCAGTTTATTTGCGGGAGGGTCTGGCAATGAGCAGTTCTTC
TRBJ2-3 TRBV5-1 many TRBD2 CASSSLAGTDTQYF TGCGCCAGCAGCTCACTAGCGGGCACAGATACGCAGTATTTT
TRBJ1-1 TRBV10-3 many NA CAISEEGPLGTEAFF TGTGCCATCAGTGAGGAGGGCCCGTTGGGCACTGAAGCTTTCTTT
TRBJ1-5 TRBV7-2 many NA CASSLFGVYSNQPQHF TGTGCCAGCAGCTTATTTGGCGTATATAGCAATCAGCCCCAGCATTTT
TRBJ1-1 TRBV4-2 few TRBD1 CASSGPGQLNTEAFF TGTGCCAGCAGCGGACCGGGACAGTTGAACACTGAAGCTTTCTTT